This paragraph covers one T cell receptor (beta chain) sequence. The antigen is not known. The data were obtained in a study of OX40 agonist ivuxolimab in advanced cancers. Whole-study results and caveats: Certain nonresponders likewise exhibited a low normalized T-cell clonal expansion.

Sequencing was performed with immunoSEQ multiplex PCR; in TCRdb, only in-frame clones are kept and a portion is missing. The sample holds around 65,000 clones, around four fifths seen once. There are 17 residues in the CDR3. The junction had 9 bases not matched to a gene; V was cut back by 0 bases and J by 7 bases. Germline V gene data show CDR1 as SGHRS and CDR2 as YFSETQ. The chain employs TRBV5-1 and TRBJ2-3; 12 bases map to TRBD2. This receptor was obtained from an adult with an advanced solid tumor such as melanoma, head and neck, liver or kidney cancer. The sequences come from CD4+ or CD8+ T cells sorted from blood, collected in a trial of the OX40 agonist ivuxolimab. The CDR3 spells CASSLEASGGAQNTQYF. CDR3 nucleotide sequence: TGCGCCAGCAGCTTGGAGGCTAGCGGGGGGGCCCAAAATACGCAGTATTTT.